The 2 T cell receptor beta chains below come from one sample, sequenced in a study of blood T cells in healthy people across ages. Together with a sample-barcoded 5' primer, a J-beta primer mix was included in a second PCR lasting roughly 6 to 12 cycles. TCRdb redid the calling of the 5' RACE reads with MiXCR, one entry per CDR3 protein. The sample has over a million distinct CDR3 sequences; about 45% are singletons. Sequences were obtained from blood. The source of these receptors is a woman aged 18-30 years in good health.

The rearrangement uses TRBV9 and TRBJ2-5, with D possibly matching TRBD2 (5 bases). The CDR3 totals 12 residues. Trimming cost V 3 bases and J 7 bases, with 10 bases left between them. Per germline, CDR1 SGDLS and CDR2 YYNGEE. This chain's CDR3 is CASSAGEGTQYF. The CDR3, as DNA: TGTGCCAGCAGCGCCGGTGAGGGGACCCAGTACTTC.

The chain uses TRBV20-1 and TRBJ1-6; D not resolved. Trimming took 4 bases from V and 6 from J, leaving 10 bases between them. Germline V gives CDR1 DFQATT, CDR2 SNEGSKA (reference sequence). The CDR3 covers 13 residues. The CDR3, as DNA: TGCAGTGCTAAACAAGCTGGTAATTCACCCCTCCACTTT. This gives the protein CSAKQAGNSPLHF.